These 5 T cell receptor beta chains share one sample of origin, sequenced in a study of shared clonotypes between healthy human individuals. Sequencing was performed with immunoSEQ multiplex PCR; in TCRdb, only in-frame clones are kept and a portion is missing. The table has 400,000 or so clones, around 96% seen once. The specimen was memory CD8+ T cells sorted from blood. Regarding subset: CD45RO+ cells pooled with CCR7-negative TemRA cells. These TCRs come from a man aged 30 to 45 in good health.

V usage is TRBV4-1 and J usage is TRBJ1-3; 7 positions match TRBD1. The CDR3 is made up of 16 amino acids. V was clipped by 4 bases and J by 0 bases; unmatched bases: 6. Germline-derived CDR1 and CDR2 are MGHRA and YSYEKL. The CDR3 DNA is TGCGCCAGCAGCCGCGGCGGACAGGTCTCTGGAAACACCATATATTTT. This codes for CASSRGGQVSGNTIYF.

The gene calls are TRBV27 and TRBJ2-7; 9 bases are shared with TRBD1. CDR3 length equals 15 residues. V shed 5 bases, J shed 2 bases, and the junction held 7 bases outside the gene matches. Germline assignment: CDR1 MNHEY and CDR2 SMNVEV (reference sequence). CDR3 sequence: CASSTKGQGTYEQYF. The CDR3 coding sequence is TGTGCCAGCAGTACAAAGGGACAGGGAACCTACGAGCAGTACTTC.

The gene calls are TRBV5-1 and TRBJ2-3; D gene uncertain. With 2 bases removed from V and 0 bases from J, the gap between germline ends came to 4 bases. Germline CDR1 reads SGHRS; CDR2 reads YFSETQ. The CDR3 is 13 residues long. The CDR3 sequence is CASSFKSTDTQYF. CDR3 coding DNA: TGCGCCAGCAGCTTCAAGAGCACAGATACGCAGTATTTT.

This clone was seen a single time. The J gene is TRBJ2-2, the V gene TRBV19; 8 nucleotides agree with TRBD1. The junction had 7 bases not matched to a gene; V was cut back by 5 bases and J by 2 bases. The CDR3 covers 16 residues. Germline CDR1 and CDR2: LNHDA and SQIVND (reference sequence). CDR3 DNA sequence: TGTGCCAGTAGTCAACAGGGGGGCATTAACACCGGGGAGCTGTTTTTT. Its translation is CASSQQGGINTGELFF.

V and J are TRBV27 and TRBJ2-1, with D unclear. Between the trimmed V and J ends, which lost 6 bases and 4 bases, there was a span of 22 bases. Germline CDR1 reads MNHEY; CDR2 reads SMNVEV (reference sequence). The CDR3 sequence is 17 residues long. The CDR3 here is CASRAIRGAALYNEQFF. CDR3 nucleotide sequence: TGTGCCAGCAGGGCAATCCGCGGAGCCGCACTTTACAATGAGCAGTTCTTC.